This passage covers 23 T cell receptor beta chains from one sample sequenced in a study of cytotoxic CD8 clonotypes in ibrutinib-treated CLL (dated by TCRdb to the early 2020s). The time point label on this specimen signifies: progressive disease on ibrutinib. The library relied on the immunoSEQ multiplex PCR assay. TCRdb provides this immuneACCESS table in a form limited to in-frame rearrangements. Some clones are lacking; in checked studies, under half of them reflect an unresolved V gene, and why the rest are absent is not known. In this sample the table shows about 300,000 clones, 76% of which occur a single time. The ten most abundant clones make up roughly 5% of the sample. Here the sequenced sample was PBMCs, taken at disease progression, from a patient treated with ibrutinib. All receptors come from a human donor with chronic lymphocytic leukemia.

The chain combines TRBV5-1 with TRBJ1-1; 8 bases line up with TRBD1. Trimming removed 2 bases from V and 4 bases from J; junction bases left unmatched: 16. Per the germline V gene, CDR1 is SGHRS and CDR2 is YFSETQ. The CDR3 is made up of 18 amino acids. The CDR3 here is CASSFLDRGGVPSTEAFF. The CDR3 DNA sequence: TGCGCCAGCAGCTTCCTTGACAGGGGAGGTGTCCCTAGCACTGAAGCTTTCTTT.

V gene TRBV7-9 combines with J gene TRBJ1-1; D is unresolved. This CDR3 is built from 14 residues. Trimming took 5 bases from V and 4 from J, leaving 14 bases between them. Germline V lookup: CDR1 SEHNR, CDR2 FQNEAQ (reference sequence). The CDR3 protein is CASSPGWAGTEAFF. The CDR3 DNA reads as TGTGCCAGCAGCCCGGGGTGGGCGGGCACTGAAGCTTTCTTT. The full variable domain, with the rest looked up from reference TRBV7-9 and TRBJ1-1, is DTGVSQNPRHKITKRGQNVTFRCDPISEHNRLYWYRQTLGQGPEFLTYFQNEAQLEKSRLLSDRFSAERPKGSFSTLEIQRTEQGDSAMYLCASSPGWAGTEAFFGQGTRLTVV.

This chain connects TRBV7-6 to TRBJ1-1; the D gene is possibly TRBD1 (5 bases). Germline lookup yields CDR1 SGHVS and CDR2 FNYEAQ. The CDR3 runs 15 residues. V lost 5 bases and J 1 base, leaving 14 bases between the germline ends. The CDR3 DNA follows: TGTGCCAGCAGCACTCCAGGGAAACAGAACACTGAAGCTTTCTTT. Its translation: CASSTPGKQNTEAFF.

V is TRBV6-5 and J is TRBJ2-3, with D possibly TRBD2 on 6 matching bases. Germline CDR1 and CDR2: MNHEY and SVGAGI. Trimming removed 5 bases from V and 4 bases from J, with 10 bases in between. The CDR3 runs to 13 residues. CDR3 sequence: CASSRGTSDTQYF. CDR3 in DNA: TGTGCCAGCAGTCGCGGGACCTCAGATACGCAGTATTTT.

As DNA, the CDR3 is TGTGCCAGCTCACCTAGTAGCGGGGAAGAGACCCAGTACTTC. Protein: CASSPSSGEETQYF. The chain carries TRBV18 and TRBJ2-5, with 8 bases matching TRBD2. The CDR3 extends over 14 amino acids. The germline V gene has CDR1 KGHSH and CDR2 LQKENI. Germline trimming cut 3 bases from V and 3 bases from J; bases unmatched to any gene: 3.

This clone appeared a few times. The chain combines TRBV27 with TRBJ2-1, with D uncertain. Germline-derived CDR1 and CDR2 are MNHEY and SMNVEV (reference sequence). Trimming took 3 bases from V and 2 from J, leaving 8 bases between them. The CDR3 is 14 residues long. The CDR3 DNA reads TGTGCCAGCAGTTTCCAGACGGCCTACAATGAGCAGTTCTTC. Its translation is CASSFQTAYNEQFF.

The CDR3 coding sequence is TGTGCCAGTAGTATAAGTACCGGGGAGCTGTTTTTT. It codes for CASSISTGELFF. The chain recombines TRBV19 with TRBJ2-2; D is unresolved. CDR3 size: 12 residues. The V gene lost 2 bases and the J gene lost 5 bases, with 3 bases spanning the gap. Looked up from germline, CDR1 is LNHDA and CDR2 is SQIVND (reference sequence).

The chain joins TRBV19 to TRBJ2-3, with D tentatively TRBD2 (6 bases). The CDR3 totals 16 residues. The V end lost 1 base, the J end lost 2 bases, and 13 bases lay between the germline ends. CDR1 is LNHDA and CDR2 is SQIVND in the germline V gene (reference sequence). The CDR3 DNA sequence: TGTGCCAGTAGTATAGTTGGGACTCCTTACACAGATACGCAGTATTTT. This encodes CASSIVGTPYTDTQYF.

J is TRBJ2-7 and V is TRBV4-3; unclear D gene. Germline V lookup: CDR1 LGHNA, CDR2 YSLEER. The CDR3 sequence is 13 residues long. The germline V and J ends were trimmed by 1 base and 3 bases, with 7 bases remaining between them. The CDR3 DNA reads TGCGCCAGCAGCCAAGTAATGGGCTACGAGCAGTACTTC. Its protein product is CASSQVMGYEQYF.

The rearrangement joins TRBV28 to TRBJ1-2; the match to TRBD1 covers 9 bases. The trim removed 4 bases at V and 4 bases at J, leaving 4 bases unmatched. The CDR3 loop spans 14 amino acids. The V gene's germline CDR1 is MDHEN and CDR2 SYDVKM. CDR3 nucleotide sequence: TGTGCCAGCAGTTCTCCGGGACAGGGCTATGGCTACACCTTC. It encodes CASSSPGQGYGYTF.

This clone was counted between two and nine times. This chain connects TRBV27 to TRBJ2-7; 7 bases line up with TRBD1. The length of the CDR3 is 15 residues. Germline values: CDR1 MNHEY, CDR2 SMNVEV (reference sequence). The junction had 11 bases not matched to a gene; V was cut back by 6 bases and J by 3 bases. The CDR3 DNA sequence: TGTGCCAGCAGCCGGAGAGGGACAGTGATCTACGAGCAGTACTTC. This encodes CASSRRGTVIYEQYF.

The chain is built from TRBV15 and TRBJ2-1; D uncertain. This CDR3 spans 13 amino acids. V was shortened by 0 bases and J by 8 bases, with 8 bases between the two germline ends. The V gene's germline CDR1 is LNHNV and CDR2 YYDKDF (reference sequence). The CDR3, as DNA: TGTGCCACCAGCAGAGATTTAAGGGATGAGCAGTTCTTC. It codes for CATSRDLRDEQFF.

The chain couples TRBV4-2 to TRBJ1-2; TRBD1 agrees at 9 bases. V dropped 0 bases and J dropped 8; count of bases not matched to a gene: 7. The CDR3 runs to 15 residues. Germline CDR1 reads LGHNA; CDR2 reads YNFKEQ. This chain's CDR3 is CASSQEPTGGWGYTF. In nucleotides, the CDR3 is TGTGCCAGCAGCCAAGAGCCCACAGGGGGCTGGGGCTACACCTTC.

This chain links TRBV10-3 with TRBJ1-2, with a weak D call TRBD1 (6 bases). The CDR3 loop spans 14 amino acids. V was trimmed by 7 bases and J by 3 bases, leaving 15 bases between them. The germline CDR1 and CDR2 sequences are ENHRY and SYGVKD. CDR3 sequence (DNA): TGTGCCATCACCAGGACAGAAATAGACTATGGCTACACCTTC. Amino acid sequence: CAITRTEIDYGYTF.

The sample holds a few counts of this clone. The chain employs TRBV2 and TRBJ2-2; 9 bases fit TRBD1. The CDR3 is 17 residues long. CDR1 is SNHLY, CDR2 FYNNEI, per germline. Trimming at V came to 5 bases and at J to 1 base, leaving 8 bases not matched to a gene. The chain's CDR3 is CASSSGTGIWNTGELFF. For the CDR3, the DNA is TGTGCCAGCAGTTCCGGGACAGGGATTTGGAACACCGGGGAGCTGTTTTTT.

The chain recombines TRBV2 with TRBJ1-5; D might be TRBD1 (5 bases). Germline V gene data show CDR1 as SNHLY and CDR2 as FYNNEI. V was clipped by 7 bases and J by 0 bases, with 16 bases between them. CDR3 length: 16 amino acids. This CDR3 reads CASTQRRGFSNQPQHF. The CDR3 DNA reads as TGTGCCAGCACCCAAAGAAGGGGTTTTAGCAATCAGCCCCAGCATTTT.

This clone appeared a few times. The V call is TRBV29-1, the J call TRBJ2-7, with no clear D. The CDR3 runs 13 residues. CDR1 is SQVTM, CDR2 ANQGSEA, per germline. The V end was cut by 4 bases, the J end by 3 bases, with 13 bases between. The CDR3 sequence: CSVGPEGRYEQYF. The CDR3 DNA follows: TGCAGCGTTGGTCCCGAAGGACGCTACGAGCAGTACTTC.

The chain carries TRBV28 and TRBJ2-7; 8 bases line up with TRBD2. The V and J ends lost 10 bases and 3 bases, in that order; junction bases with no gene match: 11. Germline V CDR1 and CDR2: MDHEN, SYDVKM. There are 14 residues in the CDR3. CDR3 protein: CATHGAGGFYEQYF. CDR3 DNA sequence: TGTGCCACCCACGGGGCGGGAGGATTCTACGAGCAGTACTTC. The variable domain in full, with the rest retrieved from reference TRBV28 and TRBJ2-7, is DVKVTQSSRYLVKRTGEKVFLECVQDMDHENMFWYRQDPGLGLRLIYFSYDVKMKEKGDIPEGYSVSREKKERFSLILESASTNQTSMYLCATHGAGGFYEQYFGPGTRLTVT.

As regards this clone: A junction end diverges from the germline sequence, so it may reflect a read error. The chain couples TRBV5-4 to TRBJ2-3; D not resolved. Germline V gives CDR1 SGHNT, CDR2 YYREEE (reference sequence). The CDR3 consists of 14 residues. The CDR3 here is CASSQVTSADTQYF. In DNA, the CDR3 is TGCGCCAGCAGCCAAGTGACGAGTGCAGATACGCAGTATTTT.

The chain joins TRBV4-1 to TRBJ2-7; 9 bases agree with TRBD2. The CDR3 loop spans 14 amino acids. The V and J ends lost 0 bases and 6 bases, in that order; junction bases with no gene match: 3. Germline assignment: CDR1 MGHRA and CDR2 YSYEKL. CDR3 region: CASSQEGLASEQYF. For the CDR3, the DNA is TGCGCCAGCAGCCAAGAGGGACTAGCAAGCGAGCAGTACTTC.

The rearrangement links TRBV7-8 to TRBJ2-5; TRBD2 agrees at 8 bases. The CDR3 has 15 amino acids. V trimming: 0 bases; J trimming: 5 bases; junction bases outside the gene matches: 5. Germline V lookup: CDR1 SGHVS, CDR2 FQNEAQ. CDR3 coding DNA: TGTGCCAGCAGCTTAGCGCGGGGGACTAGGGAGACCCAGTACTTC. Translating gives CASSLARGTRETQYF.

The V gene is TRBV7-6, the J gene TRBJ2-7, with 7 bases that match TRBD1. The ends lost 5 bases at V and 6 bases at J; junction bases unmatched: 7. The CDR3 has 13 amino acids. Germline-derived CDR1 and CDR2 are SGHVS and FNYEAQ. The CDR3 coding sequence is TGTGCCAGCAGCCTGACAGGGTTCCCCGAGCAGTACTTC. Translation gives CASSLTGFPEQYF.

V usage is TRBV7-9 and J usage is TRBJ1-1; D might be TRBD1 (6 bases). Germline CDR1 is SEHNR and CDR2 is FQNEAQ (reference sequence). The V gene lost 2 bases and the J gene lost 4 bases, with 17 bases spanning the gap. This CDR3 is 16 amino acids long. Written as DNA, the CDR3 is TGTGCCAGCAGCTTACAGGGCGGAACAGGGCCCACTGAAGCTTTCTTT. Translated: CASSLQGGTGPTEAFF.